The 11 T cell receptor beta chains listed next were all sequenced from one sample in a study of blood T cells in healthy people across ages. A second PCR, run for roughly 7 to 12 cycles, used a sample-barcoded 5' primer plus a J-beta primer mix. From the 5' RACE reads, TCRdb called clonotypes with MiXCR, one entry per CDR3 protein. The sample lists some 1.5 million distinct CDR3 sequences, roughly 27% seen once, with 7.7% in the top ten. Specimen: blood. The receptors were sampled from a woman in her 30s in good health.

This clonotype was detected a few times. The gene calls are TRBV5-1 and TRBJ2-5; possible D gene TRBD1, 8 bases. The DNA matches TRBJ2-7 better at its end, which makes the J call doubtful. The germline gives CDR1 SGHRS, CDR2 YFSETQ. The CDR3 spans 16 residues. The CDR3 spells CASSPSAGQGAYEQYF. The CDR3 nucleotides read TGCGCCAGCAGCCCGTCAGCGGGGCAGGGGGCGTACGAGCAGTACTTC.

This clonotype was counted only a few times. The chain combines TRBV7-7 with TRBJ2-1; TRBD2 matches at 10 bases. Losses at the gene ends were 5 bases for V and 9 bases for J; bases not matched to a gene: 7. Germline V gene sequence: CDR1 SSHAT, CDR2 FNYEAQ (reference sequence). The CDR3 runs 14 residues. The CDR3 sequence: CASSPSSGRAEQFF. CDR3 nucleotides: TGTGCCAGCAGCCCTTCGAGCGGGAGGGCTGAGCAGTTCTTC.

The gene calls are TRBV7-3 and TRBJ2-3, with D possibly being TRBD2 (6 bases). V lost 1 base to trimming and J lost 0 bases, with 17 bases between them. CDR1 and CDR2 from the germline V gene are SGHTA and FQGTGA. The CDR3 consists of 18 residues. The CDR3 sequence: CASSLNGGSLSSTDTQYF. The CDR3 DNA sequence: TGTGCCAGCAGCTTAAATGGGGGGTCGCTCTCTAGCACAGATACGCAGTATTTT. Looking up the rest from reference TRBV7-3 and TRBJ2-3 gives the full variable domain: GAGVSQTPSNKVTEKGKYVELRCDPISGHTALYWYRQSLGQGPEFLIYFQGTGAADDSGLPNDRFFAVRPEGSVSTLKIQRTERGDSAVYLCASSLNGGSLSSTDTQYFGPGTRLTVL.

The rearrangement links TRBV20-1 to TRBJ2-2; 12 positions match TRBD2. The V gene end was trimmed by 3 bases and the J gene end by 5 bases; junction bases not matched to a gene: 4. Germline lookup yields CDR1 DFQATT and CDR2 SNEGSKA (reference sequence). The CDR3 loop spans 15 amino acids. The CDR3 reads CSARTSGSRTGELFF. DNA for the CDR3: TGCAGTGCTAGGACTAGCGGGAGTAGGACCGGGGAGCTGTTTTTT.

Here the CDR3 DNA reads TGCGCCAGCAGGATTGGGACAGGCGTACAAGAGACCCAGTACTTC. Its protein is CASRIGTGVQETQYF. This chain uses TRBV5-1 with TRBJ2-5; 8 nucleotides align to TRBD1. J lost 2 bases, V lost 5 bases, and 8 bases had no gene match. The CDR3 is 15 amino acids. Germline V gene data show CDR1 as SGHRS and CDR2 as YFSETQ.

A note on this clonotype: It may be a read error: a sequence one base away is much more abundant. The chain employs TRBV7-2 and TRBJ2-5, with D uncertain. The CDR3 consists of 14 residues. Germline V lookup: CDR1 SGHTA, CDR2 FQGNSA. The CDR3 DNA reads as TGTGCCAGCAGCTTTGCTGGGGTCTCAGAGACCCAGCACTTC. Translating it yields CASSFAGVSETQHF.

The sample holds many counts of this clonotype. J is TRBJ2-7 and V is TRBV29-1, with D perhaps being TRBD1 or TRBD2 (5 bases each). Deletions cut 4 bases from V and 0 bases from J, with 13 bases between. The germline V gene encodes CDR1 SQVTM and CDR2 ANQGSEA. The CDR3 contains 14 residues. Here the CDR3 DNA reads TGCAGCGTTGTATTACGGGGACCCTCCTACGAGCAGTACTTC. Protein product: CSVVLRGPSYEQYF.

Of note for this clonotype: This may come from a read error, since a much larger clone is one base off. V gene TRBV5-4 combines with J gene TRBJ2-5, with 8 positions matching TRBD1. The J call may not be correct, given that the DNA end is closer to TRBJ2-7. The CDR3 contains 12 residues. CDR1 SGHNT and CDR2 YYREEE come from the germline V gene (reference sequence). The CDR3 loop reads CASRGDRREQYF. The DNA for the CDR3 is TGTGCCAGCAGGGGGGACAGGCGCGAGCAGTACTTC.

This clonotype came up a few times. V and J are TRBV20-1 and TRBJ2-7; 9 bases match TRBD2. Unmatched junction bases numbered 19, after V lost 1 base and J lost 0 bases. The CDR3 extends over 20 amino acids. Germline V gene data show CDR1 as DFQATT and CDR2 as SNEGSKA (reference sequence). CDR3 in amino acids: CSARVPTSGPTPSSSYEQYF. For the CDR3, the DNA is TGCAGTGCTAGAGTTCCTACTAGCGGGCCAACTCCCAGCAGCTCCTACGAGCAGTACTTC.

The rearrangement links TRBV7-6 to TRBJ2-1, with TRBD2 identical over 11 bases. Germline V gene sequence: CDR1 SGHVS, CDR2 FNYEAQ. Trimming at V came to 1 base and at J to 13 bases, leaving 6 bases not matched to a gene. The CDR3 has 14 amino acids. CDR3 in DNA: TGTGCCAGCAGCTTAGACACTAGCGGGAGTGAACAGTTCTTC. Its protein product is CASSLDTSGSEQFF.

V is TRBV7-2 and J is TRBJ2-7; 15 bases are shared with TRBD2. This CDR3 region has 15 residues. The germline V gene has CDR1 SGHTA and CDR2 FQGNSA. The ends lost 3 bases at V and 5 bases at J; junction bases unmatched: 2. The CDR3 DNA reads as TGTGCCAGCAGCTTCGGACTAGCGGGAGGGAACGAGCAGTACTTC. It translates to CASSFGLAGGNEQYF. The whole variable domain, remainder taken from reference TRBV7-2 and TRBJ2-7, is GAGVSQSPSNKVTEKGKDVELRCDPISGHTALYWYRQSLGQGLEFLIYFQGNSAPDKSGLPSDRFSAERTGGSVSTLTIQRTQQEDSAVYLCASSFGLAGGNEQYFGPGTRLTVT.